This T cell receptor (beta chain) was sequenced for a study of vaccination effects on CD4 cells after COVID-19. Study background: Participants each got two BNT162b2 or mRNA-1273 vaccine doses. Overall study findings and caveats: After vaccination, at late timepoints, clones induced by infection and by vaccine contracted markedly.

Only in-frame clones appear in the TCRdb table, and some are missing; sequencing was by immunoSEQ multiplex PCR. The sample lists tens of thousands of clones; over 70% were seen once. Per the germline V gene, CDR1 is MDHEN and CDR2 is SYDVKM. The length of the CDR3 is 15 residues. Deletions cut 1 base from V and 6 bases from J, with 12 bases between. Expansion of antigen-specific CD4+ T cells with viral peptide pools was carried out by the ViraFEST assay before sequencing. Cells that had been cultured for less than 13 days were the source of isolated CD4+ T cells. SARS-CoV-2 infection was confirmed by PCR in the person between March and December 2020. The researchers cultured 1.9 million or so PBMC per well with roughly 9.5 IU/ml IL-2 and 8 to 10 ug/ml peptides. Cells had half their medium changed to IL-2 medium on days 3 and 7. Notes on this clone: Its antigen is still unknown.

This chain uses TRBV28 with TRBJ1-4; D gene unclear. The clonotype was recovered from a human donor who had a prior SARS-CoV-2 infection. Sequencing used CD4+ T cells from PBMCs cultured with a peptide pool, obtained before COVID-19 vaccination. CDR3 protein: CASSLLGGGDEKLFF. CDR3 nucleotides: TGTGCCAGCAGTTTATTAGGCGGCGGGGATGAAAAACTGTTTTTT. Combining the CDR3 with reference TRBV28 and TRBJ1-4 gives the whole variable domain DVKVTQSSRYLVKRTGEKVFLECVQDMDHENMFWYRQDPGLGLRLIYFSYDVKMKEKGDIPEGYSVSREKKERFSLILESASTNQTSMYLCASSLLGGGDEKLFFGSGTQLSVL.